This passage covers 21 T cell receptor beta chains from one sample sequenced in a study of cytomegalovirus exposure and HLA in healthy donors. Amplification used 60 Vbeta primers and 13 Jbeta primers. Only in-frame clones appear in the TCRdb table, and some are missing; sequencing was by immunoSEQ multiplex PCR. The table lists 150,000 to 200,000 clones. The source material was PBMCs. These receptors were taken from a woman between 18 and 29 years old in good health and CMV-seropositive.

V gene TRBV4-2 combines with J gene TRBJ2-5, with 15 bases fitting TRBD2. The CDR3 is 19 residues long. The V segment lost 2 bases and the J segment 3 bases; nucleotides outside the gene matches: 10. Germline V gene lookup returns CDR1 LGHNA and CDR2 YNFKEQ. The CDR3 here is CASSQFWTSGGAIKETQYF. The CDR3 nucleotides read TGTGCCAGCAGCCAATTTTGGACTAGCGGGGGGGCCATAAAAGAGACCCAGTACTTC.

The chain couples TRBV5-6 to TRBJ2-5, with D tentatively TRBD2 (6 bases). With 4 bases removed from V and 14 bases from J, the gap between germline ends came to 18 bases. There are 12 residues in the CDR3. The germline gives CDR1 SGHDT, CDR2 YYEEEE. This chain's CDR3 is CASSAAGTPFYF. Written as DNA, the CDR3 is TGTGCCAGCAGCGCCGCCGGGACTCCATTTTACTTC.

The rearrangement joins TRBV19 to TRBJ2-5; the match to TRBD1 covers 9 bases. CDR1 and CDR2 (germline): LNHDA, SQIVND (reference sequence). The CDR3 has 16 amino acids. Trimming took 5 bases from V and 5 from J; bases not matched to a gene: 12. The CDR3 loop is CASSARTGEDWETQYF. Here the CDR3 DNA reads TGTGCCAGTAGTGCGCGGACAGGGGAGGATTGGGAGACCCAGTACTTC.

This chain connects TRBV28 to TRBJ1-2; TRBD1 might be the D (6 bases). CDR3 length: 14 residues. V lost 0 bases and J lost 2, with 7 bases in between. Germline V gene data show CDR1 as MDHEN and CDR2 as SYDVKM. The CDR3 coding sequence is TGTGCCAGCAGTTTATGGGGGGCGAACTATGGCTACACCTTC. Its translation: CASSLWGANYGYTF.

V is TRBV18 and J is TRBJ2-7; 8 bases match TRBD2. The germline CDR1 and CDR2 sequences are KGHSH and LQKENI. The CDR3 spans 14 residues. J lost 6 bases, V lost 1 base, and 5 bases had no gene match. The CDR3 is CASSPRSGGLEQYF. CDR3 nucleotide sequence: TGTGCCAGCTCACCACGATCGGGGGGGCTCGAGCAGTACTTC.

The rearrangement joins TRBV7-9 to TRBJ2-3; 7 positions agree with TRBD2. Per the germline V gene, CDR1 is SEHNR and CDR2 is FQNEAQ (reference sequence). The CDR3 length is 14 residues. V was pared by 0 bases and J by 4 bases, with 1 base of the junction left unmatched. CDR3 sequence reads: CASSLAGRADTQYF. The CDR3 DNA reads TGTGCCAGCAGCTTAGCGGGGAGGGCAGATACGCAGTATTTT.

The V and J genes are TRBV6-5 and TRBJ2-7; D not certain. Germline CDR1 MNHEY, CDR2 SVGAGI. V was clipped by 0 bases and J by 3 bases, with 12 bases between them. The CDR3 has 15 amino acids. The CDR3 DNA sequence: TGTGCCAGCAGTTACTCGAGTGGCAGGAACTACGAGCAGTACTTC. Residues: CASSYSSGRNYEQYF.

This chain links TRBV5-1 with TRBJ2-1; perhaps TRBD2 as D (5 bases). The germline CDR1 and CDR2 sequences are SGHRS and YFSETQ. CDR3 length: 13 residues. V lost 7 bases, J lost 6 bases, and 14 bases lay in between. The DNA for the CDR3 is TGCGCCAGCGGGAAGCAGGAGGTCAATGAGCAGTTCTTC. It translates to CASGKQEVNEQFF.

This chain joins TRBV4-1 and TRBJ2-7, with 7 nucleotides matching TRBD1. From germline, CDR1 is MGHRA and CDR2 YSYEKL. V shed 4 bases and J 2 bases; nucleotides not matched to a gene: 5. The length of the CDR3 is 14 residues. In nucleotides, the CDR3 is TGCGCCAGCAGCCGCCCGGGACAGACCTACGAGCAGTACTTC. Its translation is CASSRPGQTYEQYF.

The chain combines TRBV6-6 with TRBJ1-4; D unclear. Germline V gene sequence: CDR1 MNHNY, CDR2 SVGAGI (reference sequence). CDR3 size: 13 residues. V was clipped by 2 bases and J by 7 bases, with 8 bases between them. The DNA for the CDR3 is TGTGCCAGCAGTTACGCCAGACTTGAAAAACTGTTTTTT. Protein product: CASSYARLEKLFF.

V usage is TRBV9 and J usage is TRBJ2-2; maybe TRBD2 (6 bases). Germline values: CDR1 SGDLS, CDR2 YYNGEE. Trimming stripped 0 bases from V and 6 bases from J, with 9 bases between. The CDR3 contains 14 residues. The CDR3, as DNA: TGTGCCAGCAGCGTAGGTGGAGGGGCCGGGGAGCTGTTTTTT. Translation gives CASSVGGGAGELFF. Drawing the rest from reference TRBV9 and TRBJ2-2, the complete variable domain is DSGVTQTPKHLITATGQRVTLRCSPRSGDLSVYWYQQSLDQGLQFLIQYYNGEERAKGNILERFSAQQFPDLHSELNLSSLELGDSALYFCASSVGGGAGELFFGEGSRLTVL.

The chain employs TRBV5-1 and TRBJ2-3; TRBD1 is a possible D gene (6 bases). Germline V gene sequence: CDR1 SGHRS, CDR2 YFSETQ. V lost 0 bases to trimming and J lost 2 bases, with 16 bases between them. The CDR3 has 17 residues. The CDR3 spells CASSLAPRGDTTDTQYF. In DNA, the CDR3 is TGCGCCAGCAGCTTGGCCCCCAGGGGAGATACCACAGATACGCAGTATTTT.

The gene calls are TRBV9 and TRBJ1-6; D gene unclear. The ends were cut back, 5 bases at V and 5 bases at J, with 11 bases in the middle. Germline CDR1 SGDLS, CDR2 YYNGEE. CDR3 length equals 14 residues. The CDR3 DNA follows: TGTGCCAGCAGTTTTGACGGGGATAATTCACCCCTCCACTTT. Translated: CASSFDGDNSPLHF.

The gene calls are TRBV7-2 and TRBJ2-7; D is uncertain. Germline values: CDR1 SGHTA, CDR2 FQGNSA. V lost 5 bases to trimming and J lost 0 bases, with 5 bases between them. CDR3 length: 12 residues. CDR3 nucleotide sequence: TGTGCCAGCAGCCTTAGCTCCTACGAGCAGTACTTC. Translating it yields CASSLSSYEQYF.

The gene calls are TRBV2 and TRBJ1-3, with D perhaps TRBD1 (5 bases). The CDR3 totals 13 residues. Trimming removed 3 bases at V and 9 bases at J, with 12 bases between. Germline V gene lookup returns CDR1 SNHLY and CDR2 FYNNEI. The CDR3 region is CASSEGLPTTIYF. Written as DNA, the CDR3 is TGTGCCAGCAGTGAGGGACTCCCTACCACCATATATTTT. Full variable domain (remainder filled in from reference TRBV2 and TRBJ1-3): EPEVTQTPSHQVTQMGQEVILRCVPISNHLYFYWYRQILGQKVEFLVSFYNNEISEKSEIFDDQFSVERPDGSNFTLKIRSTKLEDSAMYFCASSEGLPTTIYFGEGSWLTVV.

The CDR3 nucleotides read TGTGCCAGCAGTCACGATGGGACAGGGGACGAGCAGTACTTC. It is translated as CASSHDGTGDEQYF. The chain has TRBV6-5 and TRBJ2-7; 10 bases agree with TRBD1. The germline CDR1 and CDR2 sequences are MNHEY and SVGAGI. V shed 5 bases and J 5 bases; nucleotides not matched to a gene: 6. The CDR3 spans 14 residues.

Points on this clone: Mismatch with germline at one junction end may stem from a read error. The same CDR3 can be traced to other DNA sequences in this sample. The genes are TRBV6-4 and TRBJ1-5, with a possible D match to TRBD1 (5 bases). This CDR3 contains 15 residues. Germline loops: CDR1 MRHNA, CDR2 SNTAGT. Here the CDR3 DNA reads TGTGCCAGCAGTGACTGGGGGGAGCGGCGCCAGCCTCAGCATTTT. Encoded protein: CASSDWGERRQPQHF.

The chain carries TRBV19 and TRBJ1-5; D is undetermined. Looked up from germline, CDR1 is LNHDA and CDR2 is SQIVND (reference sequence). Trimming cost V 6 bases and J 0 bases, with 6 bases left between them. The CDR3 totals 13 residues. CDR3 sequence: CASRAGSNQPQHF. The CDR3, as DNA: TGTGCCAGTAGGGCAGGTAGCAATCAGCCCCAGCATTTT.

V and J are TRBV27 and TRBJ2-7; D is perhaps TRBD2 (7 bases). The germline gives CDR1 MNHEY, CDR2 SMNVEV (reference sequence). The CDR3 spans 15 residues. The V gene lost 6 bases and the J gene lost 5 bases, with 20 bases spanning the gap. The CDR3, as DNA: TGTGCCAGCAGGAAAGGGGGGGACTTGACCCACGAGCAGTACTTC. Translation: CASRKGGDLTHEQYF.

The CDR3 nucleotides read TGTGCCAGCAGCCTGGACTATTCCTTCCAAGAGACCCAGTACTTC. Amino acids: CASSLDYSFQETQYF. The V call is TRBV6-1, the J call TRBJ2-5; weak D call: TRBD2 (6 bases). Per the germline V gene, CDR1 is MNHNS and CDR2 is SASEGT. This CDR3 contains 15 residues. Trimming took off 6 bases at V and 1 base at J, with 15 bases between the two ends.

The chain carries TRBV19 and TRBJ1-2, with D unresolved. From germline, CDR1 is LNHDA and CDR2 SQIVND (reference sequence). This CDR3 contains 14 residues. V was trimmed by 3 bases and J by 8 bases, leaving 16 bases between them. This chain's CDR3 is CASSIDAHPRGYTF. CDR3 nucleotides: TGTGCCAGTAGTATCGACGCCCACCCGAGGGGCTACACCTTC. The full variable domain, in which reference TRBV19 and TRBJ1-2 provide the parts outside the CDR3, is DGGITQSPKYLFRKEGQNVTLSCEQNLNHDAMYWYRQDPGQGLRLIYYSQIVNDFQKGDIAEGYSVSREKKESFPLTVTSAQKNPTAFYLCASSIDAHPRGYTFGSGTRLTVV.